A selection of T cell receptor beta chains follows, all from one sample in a study of blood T cells in healthy people across ages. Via MiXCR, TCRdb re-called the 5' RACE reads, giving one row per CDR3 protein. The sample consists of hundreds of thousands of distinct CDR3 sequences, under 65% of them appearing once. Sequencing input: blood. All receptors derive from a woman older than 75 in good health. Both conserved end residues are part of each CDR3. A D gene is named only where the DNA matches it firmly. The size entry is marked missing in some rows and otherwise reads once, few, many or a size class.

abundance	d_gene	j_gene	v_gene	CDR3nt	CDR3aa
NA	NA	TRBJ1-5	TRBV14	TGTGCCAGCAGCCAAGGGCGGGATAGACAGCCCCAGCATTTT	CASSQGRDRQPQHF
NA	NA	TRBJ2-1	TRBV29-1	TGCACTATGGCCCAGGCCGACTACAATGAGCAGTTCTTC	CTMAQADYNEQFF
few	NA	TRBJ2-2	TRBV7-3	TGTGCCAGCAGCTTTCAGGGGCAAAACACCGGGGAGCTGTTTTTT	CASSFQGQNTGELFF
NA	NA	TRBJ2-1	TRBV20-1	TGCAGTGCCCAAGGGGGGCGGGGCACCCTCTACAATGAGCAGTTCTTC	CSAQGGRGTLYNEQFF
few	NA	TRBJ2-5	TRBV20-1	TGCAGTGCTATTCCACGGTCCGGTATCGAGACCCAGTACTTC	CSAIPRSGIETQYF
NA	TRBD1	TRBJ2-5	TRBV10-3	TGTGCCACCGACTCCGGGACAGGGCAAGAGACCCAGTACTTC	CATDSGTGQETQYF
NA	TRBD2	TRBJ2-7	TRBV6-1	TGTGCCAGCAGTCCAGCGGGATCTTGCGAGCAGTACTTC	CASSPAGSCEQYF
many	TRBD2	TRBJ2-1	TRBV20-1	TGCAGTGCTAGACCCGGGACTAGCGGGAGGATCAATGAGCAGTTCTTC	CSARPGTSGRINEQFF
many	TRBD1	TRBJ2-7	TRBV10-3	TGTGCCATCAGTCTACAGGGGTACGAGCAGTACTTC	CAISLQGYEQYF
NA	TRBD1	TRBJ2-5	TRBV3-1	TGTGCCAGCAGCACCCGGACAGGACGGGACGGGACCCAGTACTTC	CASSTRTGRDGTQYF
NA	TRBD2	TRBJ2-3	TRBV12-3/TRBV12-4	TGTGCCAGCACCCGACTAGCGGGGGGGCTAGATACGCAGTATTTT	CASTRLAGGLDTQYF
NA	NA	TRBJ2-5	TRBV7-2	TGTGCCAGCAGCTTAAGCCACGGGGAAGCGACCCAGTACTTC	CASSLSHGEATQYF
many	NA	TRBJ1-5	TRBV2	TGTGCCAGCAGGATCGAACAGGGTTTCAATCAGCCCCAGCATTTT	CASRIEQGFNQPQHF
few	NA	TRBJ2-1	TRBV12-3/TRBV12-4	TGTGCCAGCAGTGTCTCAATAGGACTGTCAGACAATGAGCAGTTCTTC	CASSVSIGLSDNEQFF
NA	NA	TRBJ1-2	TRBV29-1	TGCAGCGTGGGACCGGACGTTGACGGCTACACCTTC	CSVGPDVDGYTF